This entry lists 21 T cell receptor beta chains sequenced from one sample in a study of blood T cell repertoires in COVID-19. Data came from immunoSEQ multiplex PCR; TCRdb stores just in-frame clones and leaves some out. The table includes around 120,000 clones, roughly 79% detected once. Sequenced: peripheral blood. Receptor source: a man aged 65 to 85 with acute or convalescent COVID-19.

The chain combines TRBV4-1 with TRBJ1-1; D not resolved. Germline assignment: CDR1 MGHRA and CDR2 YSYEKL. V gave up 3 bases and J gave up 5 bases, with 7 bases separating them. The CDR3 has 12 amino acids. The CDR3 loop reads CASSQHSTEAFF. The CDR3 region has the DNA TGCGCCAGCAGCCAGCACAGTACTGAAGCTTTCTTT.

The rearrangement links TRBV5-4 to TRBJ1-3; possible D gene TRBD1, 6 bases. In germline, CDR1 is SGHNT, CDR2 YYREEE (reference sequence). The CDR3 extends over 18 amino acids. V was shortened by 0 bases and J by 0 bases, with 16 bases between the two germline ends. Here the CDR3 reads CASSLGGGRFSSGNTIYF. The DNA for the CDR3 is TGTGCCAGCAGCTTGGGGGGGGGCCGCTTTTCCTCTGGAAACACCATATATTTT.

V usage is TRBV6-2 or TRBV6-3 and J usage is TRBJ2-3; D not certain. Looked up from germline, CDR1 is MNHEY and CDR2 is SVGEGT. Trimming took 0 bases from V and 5 from J, leaving 15 bases between them. The length of the CDR3 is 16 residues. CDR3 loop: CASSYSWAGIIDTQYF. The CDR3 DNA follows: TGTGCCAGCAGTTACTCGTGGGCAGGCATAATAGATACGCAGTATTTT.

V gene TRBV6-4 combines with J gene TRBJ2-7; weak D call: TRBD2 (6 bases). With 5 bases removed from V and 0 bases from J, the gap between germline ends came to 11 bases. The length of the CDR3 is 14 residues. Germline assignment: CDR1 MRHNA and CDR2 SNTAGT. This CDR3 is CASSRDLSSYEQYF. The CDR3 region has the DNA TGTGCCAGCAGTCGGGACTTGAGCTCCTACGAGCAGTACTTC.

Only one count was recorded for this clone. The gene calls are TRBV5-1 and TRBJ2-3; the match to TRBD2 covers 9 bases. CDR1 is SGHRS, CDR2 YFSETQ, per germline. The ends lost 3 bases at V and 9 bases at J; junction bases unmatched: 14. The CDR3 runs 16 residues. CDR3 coding DNA: TGCGCCAGCAGCTACCCGGGGGTAGCGGGGGTCGACACGCAGTATTTT. It encodes CASSYPGVAGVDTQYF.

V usage is TRBV9 and J usage is TRBJ1-6, with TRBD1 matching 7 bases. Per the germline V gene, CDR1 is SGDLS and CDR2 is YYNGEE. CDR3 size: 16 residues. V gave up 0 bases and J gave up 6 bases; unmatched junction bases: 6. The CDR3 spells CASSVDAGTANSPLHF. The DNA of the CDR3 is TGTGCCAGCAGCGTAGACGCGGGGACAGCTAATTCACCCCTCCACTTT.

This chain connects TRBV7-8 to TRBJ1-1; 9 positions agree with TRBD1. J lost 0 bases, V lost 5 bases, and 4 bases had no gene match. CDR1 and CDR2 from the germline V gene are SGHVS and FQNEAQ. The CDR3 is 15 residues long. CDR3 in amino acids: CASSIRTGVNTEAFF. The CDR3 nucleotides are TGTGCCAGCAGCATCCGGACAGGGGTGAACACTGAAGCTTTCTTT.

The chain employs TRBV7-9 and TRBJ2-1; 7 bases fit TRBD1. V was pared by 5 bases and J by 4 bases, with 8 bases of the junction left unmatched. The CDR3 covers 15 residues. The germline CDR1 and CDR2 sequences are SEHNR and FQNEAQ (reference sequence). The CDR3 nucleotides are TGTGCCAGCAGCGCTACGGGACAGAATTACAATGAGCAGTTCTTC. It translates to CASSATGQNYNEQFF. Based on the CDR3 plus reference TRBV7-9 and TRBJ2-1, the full variable domain is DTGVSQNPRHKITKRGQNVTFRCDPISEHNRLYWYRQTLGQGPEFLTYFQNEAQLEKSRLLSDRFSAERPKGSFSTLEIQRTEQGDSAMYLCASSATGQNYNEQFFGPGTRLTVL.

V usage is TRBV4-2 and J usage is TRBJ1-3; 9 bases match TRBD1. This CDR3 has 17 amino acids. V trimming: 4 bases; J trimming: 2 bases; junction bases outside the gene matches: 9. Germline V lookup: CDR1 LGHNA, CDR2 YNFKEQ. The CDR3: CASSPRGDRAAGNTIYF. The CDR3 DNA reads as TGTGCCAGCAGCCCCCGCGGGGACAGGGCAGCTGGAAACACCATATATTTT.

In its sample, this clone was seen a few times. The V and J genes are TRBV19 and TRBJ1-5; TRBD1 is a possible D gene (5 bases). The CDR3 spans 16 residues. Per germline, CDR1 LNHDA and CDR2 SQIVND (reference sequence). V dropped 2 bases and J dropped 2 bases, with 13 bases sitting between them. CDR3 sequence: CASSITRAVRNQPQHF. The DNA for the CDR3 is TGTGCCAGTAGTATAACCAGGGCTGTGCGCAATCAGCCCCAGCATTTT.

This clone appeared a single time. The CDR3 sequence: CASSLDSNNSPLHF. CDR3 bases: TGTGCCAGCAGCCTCGACAGTAATAATTCACCCCTCCACTTT. The rearrangement links TRBV4-2 to TRBJ1-6, with D possibly TRBD1 on 5 matching bases. V was clipped by 4 bases and J by 5 bases, with 9 bases between them. CDR1 is LGHNA and CDR2 is YNFKEQ in the germline V gene. This CDR3 contains 14 residues.

The chain has TRBV12-3 or TRBV12-4 and TRBJ1-2, with 8 positions matching TRBD1. This CDR3 is 13 amino acids long. V dropped 5 bases and J dropped 8; count of bases not matched to a gene: 7. The CDR3 protein is CASSQDRVVGYTF. The DNA of the CDR3 is TGTGCCAGCAGTCAGGACAGGGTGGTCGGCTACACCTTC.

This clone appeared a few times. The chain has TRBV2 and TRBJ1-2; D is undetermined. V shed 1 base and J shed 2 bases, with 5 bases lying between them. The CDR3 extends over 13 amino acids. The germline CDR1 and CDR2 sequences are SNHLY and FYNNEI. The CDR3 here is CASSEDRNYGYTF. The CDR3 DNA follows: TGTGCCAGCAGTGAAGACAGAAACTATGGCTACACCTTC.

CDR3 DNA: TGCAGCGTGAAGAGCTCTGGAAACACCATATATTTT. It is translated as CSVKSSGNTIYF. The rearrangement joins TRBV29-1 to TRBJ1-3, with no clear D. CDR3 size: 12 residues. CDR1 and CDR2 (germline): SQVTM, ANQGSEA. Between the trimmed V and J ends, which lost 6 bases and 0 bases, there was a span of 6 bases.

This clone is a singleton in its sample. The chain recombines TRBV7-2 with TRBJ2-7; a possible D gene is TRBD1 (6 bases). The V gene's germline CDR1 is SGHTA and CDR2 FQGNSA. V was clipped by 1 base and J by 3 bases, with 22 bases between them. The CDR3 loop spans 18 amino acids. CDR3 in DNA: TGTGCCAGCAGCTTAGTTCAGGGGAGCCCTGGGGGCTACTACGAGCAGTACTTC. Its translation: CASSLVQGSPGGYYEQYF.

This rearrangement joins TRBV7-8 to TRBJ1-1; D unclear. The CDR3 sequence is 14 residues long. CDR1 and CDR2 (germline): SGHVS, FQNEAQ. The V end was cut by 5 bases, the J end by 1 base, with 11 bases between. The CDR3 reads CASSPFAGNTEAFF. As DNA, the CDR3 is TGTGCCAGCAGCCCCTTCGCGGGGAACACTGAAGCTTTCTTT.

The gene calls are TRBV4-1 and TRBJ2-2, with 8 nucleotides matching TRBD1. Germline V gene lookup returns CDR1 MGHRA and CDR2 YSYEKL. The CDR3 consists of 16 residues. With V trimmed by 4 bases and J by 5 bases, 9 bases remained unmatched. CDR3 coding DNA: TGCGCCAGCAGCCGCGGACAGGGCGGACTGACCGGGGAGCTGTTTTTT. Translating it yields CASSRGQGGLTGELFF.

The chain joins TRBV19 to TRBJ1-2; D not certain. The CDR3 contains 15 residues. V dropped 6 bases and J dropped 0 bases, with 14 bases sitting between them. Germline CDR1 reads LNHDA; CDR2 reads SQIVND (reference sequence). The CDR3 is CASRRTRETNYGYTF. The CDR3, as DNA: TGTGCCAGTAGACGGACGAGGGAGACTAACTATGGCTACACCTTC.

V is TRBV10-3 and J is TRBJ1-5; perhaps TRBD1 as D (6 bases). CDR1 and CDR2 from the germline V gene are ENHRY and SYGVKD. The CDR3 runs 13 residues. V gave up 6 bases and J gave up 6 bases, with 12 bases separating them. CDR3 amino acids: CAIRGGAGQPQHF. CDR3 nucleotide sequence: TGTGCCATCAGGGGGGGGGCTGGTCAGCCCCAGCATTTT.

The V and J genes are TRBV6-5 and TRBJ1-5; weak D call: TRBD1 (6 bases). The CDR3 covers 16 residues. Trimming took off 2 bases at V and 2 bases at J, with 13 bases between the two ends. Per germline, CDR1 MNHEY and CDR2 SVGAGI. DNA of the CDR3: TGTGCCAGCAGTTACGAGACAGGTACCGGCAATCAGCCCCAGCATTTT. Translation: CASSYETGTGNQPQHF.

This clone was picked up one time. The gene calls are TRBV7-9 and TRBJ1-5; D is unclear. With 1 base removed from V and 5 bases from J, the gap between germline ends came to 6 bases. This CDR3 is 13 amino acids long. The V gene's germline CDR1 is SEHNR and CDR2 FQNEAQ (reference sequence). The CDR3 sequence: CASSLGLDQPQHF. DNA for the CDR3: TGTGCCAGCAGCTTAGGATTAGATCAGCCCCAGCATTTT.